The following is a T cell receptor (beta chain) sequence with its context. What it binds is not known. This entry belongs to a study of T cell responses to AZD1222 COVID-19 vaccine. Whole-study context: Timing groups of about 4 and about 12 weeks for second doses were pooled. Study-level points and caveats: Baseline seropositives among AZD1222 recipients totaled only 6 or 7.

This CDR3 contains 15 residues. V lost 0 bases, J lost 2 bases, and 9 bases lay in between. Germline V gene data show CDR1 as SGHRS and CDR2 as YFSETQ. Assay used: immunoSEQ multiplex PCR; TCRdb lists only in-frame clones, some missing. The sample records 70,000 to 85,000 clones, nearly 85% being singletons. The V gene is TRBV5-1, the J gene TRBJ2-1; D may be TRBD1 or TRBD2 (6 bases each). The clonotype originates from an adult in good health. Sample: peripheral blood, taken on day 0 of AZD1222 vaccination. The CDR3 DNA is TGCGCCAGCAGCTTGGAGGGGGAGGCCTACAATGAGCAGTTCTTC. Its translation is CASSLEGEAYNEQFF.